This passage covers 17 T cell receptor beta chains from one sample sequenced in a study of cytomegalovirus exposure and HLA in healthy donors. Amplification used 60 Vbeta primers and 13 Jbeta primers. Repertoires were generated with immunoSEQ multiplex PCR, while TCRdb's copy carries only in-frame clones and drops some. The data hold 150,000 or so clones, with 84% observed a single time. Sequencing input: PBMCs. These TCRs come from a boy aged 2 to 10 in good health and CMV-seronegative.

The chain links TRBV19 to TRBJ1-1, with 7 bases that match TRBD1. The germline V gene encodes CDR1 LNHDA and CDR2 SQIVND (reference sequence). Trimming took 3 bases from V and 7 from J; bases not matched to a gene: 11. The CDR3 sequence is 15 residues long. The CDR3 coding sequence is TGTGCCAGTAGTATTAATTTGAGCAGGGGGGTTGAAGCTTTCTTT. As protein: CASSINLSRGVEAFF.

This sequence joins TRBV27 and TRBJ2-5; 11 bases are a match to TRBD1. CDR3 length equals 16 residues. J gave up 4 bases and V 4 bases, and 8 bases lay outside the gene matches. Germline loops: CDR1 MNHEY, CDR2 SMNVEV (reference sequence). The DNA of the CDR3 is TGTGCCAGCAGTTCTCTAGGGACAGGGGGTGGAGAGACCCAGTACTTC. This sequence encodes CASSSLGTGGGETQYF.

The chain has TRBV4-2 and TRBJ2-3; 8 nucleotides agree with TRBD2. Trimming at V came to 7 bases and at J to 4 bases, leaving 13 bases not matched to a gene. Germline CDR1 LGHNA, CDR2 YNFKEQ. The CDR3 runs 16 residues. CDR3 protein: CASKQGASGSPDTQYF. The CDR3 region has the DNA TGTGCCAGCAAACAAGGGGCGAGCGGGAGTCCAGATACGCAGTATTTT.

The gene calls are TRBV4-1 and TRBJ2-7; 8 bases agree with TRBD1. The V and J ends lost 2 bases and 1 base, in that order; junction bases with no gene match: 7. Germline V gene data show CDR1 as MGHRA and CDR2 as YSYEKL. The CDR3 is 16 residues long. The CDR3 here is CASSQLQGDHSYEQYF. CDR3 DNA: TGCGCCAGCAGCCAACTACAGGGGGACCATTCCTACGAGCAGTACTTC.

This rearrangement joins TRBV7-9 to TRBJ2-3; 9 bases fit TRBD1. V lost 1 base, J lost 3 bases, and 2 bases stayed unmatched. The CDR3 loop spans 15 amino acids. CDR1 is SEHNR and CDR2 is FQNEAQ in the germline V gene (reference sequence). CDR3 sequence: CASSLDDRGTDTQYF. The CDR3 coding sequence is TGTGCCAGCAGCTTAGACGACAGGGGGACAGATACGCAGTATTTT.

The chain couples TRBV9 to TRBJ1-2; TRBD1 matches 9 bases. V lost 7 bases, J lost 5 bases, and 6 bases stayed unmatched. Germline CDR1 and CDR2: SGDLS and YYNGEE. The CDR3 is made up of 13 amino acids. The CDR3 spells CASGQGFSYGYTF. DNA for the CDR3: TGTGCCAGCGGACAGGGGTTTAGTTATGGCTACACCTTC.

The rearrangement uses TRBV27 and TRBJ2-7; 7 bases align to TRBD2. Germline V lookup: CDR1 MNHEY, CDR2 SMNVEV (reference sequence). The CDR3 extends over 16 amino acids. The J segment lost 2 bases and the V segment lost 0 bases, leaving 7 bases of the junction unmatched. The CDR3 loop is CASSLSTSPRPYEQYF. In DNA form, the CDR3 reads TGTGCCAGCAGTTTATCGACTAGCCCTCGCCCCTACGAGCAGTACTTC.

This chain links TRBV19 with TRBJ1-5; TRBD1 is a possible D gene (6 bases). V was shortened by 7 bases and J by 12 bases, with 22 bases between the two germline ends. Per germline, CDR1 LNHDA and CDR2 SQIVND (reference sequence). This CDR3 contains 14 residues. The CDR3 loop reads CASKEDSPLGVQHF. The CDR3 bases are TGTGCCAGTAAGGAGGACAGCCCCTTGGGTGTCCAGCATTTT.

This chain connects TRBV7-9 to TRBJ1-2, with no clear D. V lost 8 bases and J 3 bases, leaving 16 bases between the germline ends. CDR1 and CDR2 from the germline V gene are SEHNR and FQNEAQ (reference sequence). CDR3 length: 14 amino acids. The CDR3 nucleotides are TGTGCCAGCGGGGAGACACTCGCCTACTATGGCTACACCTTC. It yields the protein CASGETLAYYGYTF.

This chain's CDR3 is CASSQGPARGRRTDTQYF. CDR3 DNA sequence: TGCGCCAGCAGCCAAGGCCCCGCGCGCGGGAGGAGGACAGATACGCAGTATTTT. This chain joins TRBV4-1 and TRBJ2-3, with 8 bases identical to TRBD2. J gave up 3 bases and V 1 base, and 12 bases lay outside the gene matches. Germline-derived CDR1 and CDR2 are MGHRA and YSYEKL. The CDR3 totals 18 residues.

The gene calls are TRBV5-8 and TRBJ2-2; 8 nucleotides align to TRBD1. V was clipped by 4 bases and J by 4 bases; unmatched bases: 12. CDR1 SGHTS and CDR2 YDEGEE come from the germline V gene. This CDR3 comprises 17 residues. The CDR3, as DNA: TGTGCCAGCAGCCCACCCCCTGGGACAGGCCTCACCGGGGAGCTGTTTTTT. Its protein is CASSPPPGTGLTGELFF. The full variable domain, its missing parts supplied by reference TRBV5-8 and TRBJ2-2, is EAGVTQSPTHLIKTRGQQATLRCSPISGHTSVYWYQQALGLGLQFLLWYDEGEERNRGNFPPRFSGRQFPNYSSELNVNALELEDSALYLCASSPPPGTGLTGELFFGEGSRLTVL.

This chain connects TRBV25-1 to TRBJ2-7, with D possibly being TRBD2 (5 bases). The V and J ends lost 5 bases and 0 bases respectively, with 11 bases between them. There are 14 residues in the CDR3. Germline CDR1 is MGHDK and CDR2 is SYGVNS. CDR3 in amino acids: CASSRGSISYEQYF. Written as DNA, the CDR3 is TGTGCCAGCAGTCGGGGTTCCATCTCCTACGAGCAGTACTTC.

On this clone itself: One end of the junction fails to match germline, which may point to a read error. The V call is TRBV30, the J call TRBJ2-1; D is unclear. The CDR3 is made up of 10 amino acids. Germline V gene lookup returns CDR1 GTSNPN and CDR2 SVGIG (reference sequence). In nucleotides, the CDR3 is TGTGCCTGGAGTTATAGAGAGCTGATCTTC. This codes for CAWSYRELIF.

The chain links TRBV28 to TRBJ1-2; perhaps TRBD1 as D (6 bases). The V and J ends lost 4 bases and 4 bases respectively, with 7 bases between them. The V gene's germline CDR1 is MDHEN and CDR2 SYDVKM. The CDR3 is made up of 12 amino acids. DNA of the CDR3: TGTGCCAGCAGTTACAGGGCCTATGGCTACACCTTC. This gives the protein CASSYRAYGYTF.

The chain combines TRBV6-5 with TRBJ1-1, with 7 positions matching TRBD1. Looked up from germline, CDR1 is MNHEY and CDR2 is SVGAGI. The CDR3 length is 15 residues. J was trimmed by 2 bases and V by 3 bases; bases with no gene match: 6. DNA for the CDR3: TGTGCCAGCAGTTATACAGGGACAGCCAACACTGAAGCTTTCTTT. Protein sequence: CASSYTGTANTEAFF.

DNA of the CDR3: TGTGCCAGCAGCTCTGGCCGGGACAGCCCCTATCAGCCCCAGCATTTT. It yields the protein CASSSGRDSPYQPQHF. This sequence joins TRBV7-9 and TRBJ1-5; the match to TRBD1 covers 7 bases. The trim removed 4 bases at V and 5 bases at J, leaving 11 bases unmatched. The germline V gene encodes CDR1 SEHNR and CDR2 FQNEAQ (reference sequence). The CDR3 contains 16 residues. Full variable domain (missing parts from reference TRBV7-9 and TRBJ1-5): DTGVSQNPRHKITKRGQNVTFRCDPISEHNRLYWYRQTLGQGPEFLTYFQNEAQLEKSRLLSDRFSAERPKGSFSTLEIQRTEQGDSAMYLCASSSGRDSPYQPQHFGDGTRLSIL.

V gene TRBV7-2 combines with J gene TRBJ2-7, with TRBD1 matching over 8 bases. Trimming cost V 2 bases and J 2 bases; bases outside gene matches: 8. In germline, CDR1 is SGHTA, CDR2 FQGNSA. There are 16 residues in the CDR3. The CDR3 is CASSLRTGTGAYEQYF. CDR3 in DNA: TGTGCCAGCAGCTTAAGAACCGGGACAGGAGCCTACGAGCAGTACTTC.